The T cell receptor (beta chain) described here comes from a study of identical twins. The CDR3 loop spans 14 amino acids. V lost 1 base and J 4 bases, leaving 10 bases between the germline ends. The germline gives CDR1 MNHEY, CDR2 SVGAGI. TCRdb called the 5' RACE reads again in MiXCR, with one record for every CDR3 protein. The table shows around 650,000 distinct CDR3 sequences, with under 8.5% occurring only once. These records were also assigned to another study, of yellow fever vaccine responses in identical twins.

The material sequenced was PBMCs. The receptor's source is a young woman in good health. This chain uses TRBV6-5 with TRBJ2-5, with unresolved D. The CDR3 loop is CASSYFSRVETQYF. CDR3 nucleotides: TGTGCCAGCAGTTACTTTTCTAGAGTAGAGACCCAGTACTTC.